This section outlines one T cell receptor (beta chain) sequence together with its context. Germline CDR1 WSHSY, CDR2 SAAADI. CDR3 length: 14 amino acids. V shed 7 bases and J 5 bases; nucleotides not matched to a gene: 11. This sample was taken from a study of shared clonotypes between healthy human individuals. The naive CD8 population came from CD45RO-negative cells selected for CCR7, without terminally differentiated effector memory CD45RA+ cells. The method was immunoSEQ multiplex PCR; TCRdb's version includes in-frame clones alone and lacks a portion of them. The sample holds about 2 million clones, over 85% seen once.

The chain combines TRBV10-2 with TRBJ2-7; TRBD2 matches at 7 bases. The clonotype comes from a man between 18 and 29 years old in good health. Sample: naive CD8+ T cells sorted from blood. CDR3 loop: CASTPAGPADEQYF. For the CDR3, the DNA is TGCGCCAGCACCCCAGCGGGGCCCGCGGACGAGCAGTACTTC.